The clone carrying this TCR beta chain was observed many times. The record originates from a study of T cells in Graves' hyperthyroidism and ophthalmopathy. These patients, aged 18 to 65, had recently diagnosed hyperthyroidism lasting under 2 months. Amplified regions were TCR beta CDR3 sequences from RNA transcripts. Initially, a first-round RT-PCR of the TCR CDR3 employed the HTBI primer set. Using its own MiXCR run on the multiplex PCR reads, TCRdb lists one record per CDR3 protein. The sample carries roughly 580,000 distinct CDR3 sequences, around 46% recorded once. Germline lookup yields CDR1 SEHNR and CDR2 FQNEAQ (reference sequence). V lost 5 bases and J lost 7, with 15 bases in between. CDR3 length equals 15 residues.

The sequenced material came from peripheral blood or thyroid tissue (not recorded which). The receptor's source is a woman under 30 with Graves' hyperthyroidism. This chain joins TRBV7-9 and TRBJ1-6, with D hard to call. In DNA form, the CDR3 reads TGTGCCAGCAGCCACGGGCCGAGCCCAAATTCACCCCTCCACTTT. It encodes CASSHGPSPNSPLHF.